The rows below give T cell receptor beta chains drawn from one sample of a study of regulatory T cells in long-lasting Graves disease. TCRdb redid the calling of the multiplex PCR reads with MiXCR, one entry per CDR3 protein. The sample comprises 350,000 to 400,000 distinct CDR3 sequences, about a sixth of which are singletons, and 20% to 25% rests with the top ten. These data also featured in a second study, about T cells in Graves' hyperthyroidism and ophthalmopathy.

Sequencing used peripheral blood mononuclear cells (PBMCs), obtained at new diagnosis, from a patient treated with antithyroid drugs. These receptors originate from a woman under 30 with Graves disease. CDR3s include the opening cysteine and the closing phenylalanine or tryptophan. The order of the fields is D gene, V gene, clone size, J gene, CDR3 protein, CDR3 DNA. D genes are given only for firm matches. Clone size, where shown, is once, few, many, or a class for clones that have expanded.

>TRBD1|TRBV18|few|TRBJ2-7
CASSPPGQGFYEQYF
TGTGCCAGCTCACCCCCGGGACAGGGGTTCTACGAGCAGTACTTC
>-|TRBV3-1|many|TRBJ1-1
CASSRTPGEAFF
TGTGCCAGCAGCCGGACACCGGGTGAAGCTTTCTTT
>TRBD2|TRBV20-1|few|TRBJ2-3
CSASDFGLAGVADTQYF
TGCAGTGCTAGTGATTTTGGACTAGCGGGAGTTGCAGATACGCAGTATTTT
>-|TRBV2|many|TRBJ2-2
CASSDLQTEGLFF
TGTGCCAGCAGTGATCTTCAGACAGAGGGGCTGTTTTTT
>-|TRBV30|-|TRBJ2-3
CAWSGLLGQYF
TGTGCCTGGAGCGGACTCCTGGGGCAGTATTTT
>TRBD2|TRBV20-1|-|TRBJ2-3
CSAGTSGRADTQYF
TGCAGTGCTGGAACTAGCGGGAGGGCAGATACGCAGTATTTT
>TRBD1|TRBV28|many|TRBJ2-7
CASPPTGFVEQYF
TGTGCCAGCCCCCCGACAGGGTTCGTCGAGCAGTACTTC
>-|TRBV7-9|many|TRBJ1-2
CASSTATGFLHGYTF
TGTGCCAGCAGCACTGCCACAGGCTTTCTCCATGGCTACACCTTC
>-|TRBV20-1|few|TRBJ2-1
CSARDWPDNERFF
TGCAGTGCTAGAGATTGGCCAGACAATGAGCGGTTCTTC
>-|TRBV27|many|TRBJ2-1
CASSPAPHEQFF
TGTGCCAGCAGTCCCGCCCCCCATGAGCAGTTCTTC
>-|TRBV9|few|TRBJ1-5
CASSVEAENQPQHF
TGTGCCAGCAGCGTAGAGGCAGAGAATCAGCCCCAGCATTTT
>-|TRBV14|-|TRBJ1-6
CASSLQRSRSPLHF
TGTGCCAGCAGCCTTCAGAGGAGTAGGTCACCCCTCCACTTT
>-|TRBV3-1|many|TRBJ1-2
CASSHEGVLVYGYTF
TGTGCCAGCAGCCATGAGGGGGTCCTAGTCTATGGCTACACCTTC
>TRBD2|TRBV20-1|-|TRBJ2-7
CSAISGRADEQYF
TGCAGTGCTATAAGCGGGAGGGCCGACGAGCAGTACTTC
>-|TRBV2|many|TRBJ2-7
CASNSDGPPYEQYF
TGTGCCAGCAACTCGGACGGACCACCCTACGAGCAGTACTTC
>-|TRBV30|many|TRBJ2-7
CAWSVGGTVGEQYF
TGTGCCTGGAGTGTAGGAGGGACGGTAGGCGAGCAGTACTTC
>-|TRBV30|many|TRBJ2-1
CAWSPSGIPSNEQFF
TGTGCCTGGAGTCCGAGCGGCATTCCCTCCAATGAGCAGTTCTTC
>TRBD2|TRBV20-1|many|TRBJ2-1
CSARDLPSGSSYNEQFF
TGCAGTGCTAGAGATCTCCCGAGCGGGAGCTCCTACAATGAGCAGTTCTTC
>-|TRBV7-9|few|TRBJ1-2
CASSSPGRIYGYTF
TGTGCCAGCAGCTCTCCGGGACGGATCTATGGCTACACCTTC
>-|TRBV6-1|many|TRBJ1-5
CASREGVSQPQHF
TGTGCCAGCAGGGAAGGGGTTTCCCAGCCCCAGCATTTT
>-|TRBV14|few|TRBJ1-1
CASSHVGWGPNTEAFF
TGTGCCAGCAGCCATGTTGGGTGGGGCCCGAACACTGAAGCTTTCTTT
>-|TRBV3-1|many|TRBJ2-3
CASSQGSSTDTQYF
TGTGCCAGCAGCCAAGGCTCCTCCACAGATACGCAGTATTTT
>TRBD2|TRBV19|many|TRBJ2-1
CASSVSGGTPGVGEQFF
TGTGCCAGTTCCGTTAGCGGGGGGACCCCGGGAGTTGGTGAGCAGTTCTTC
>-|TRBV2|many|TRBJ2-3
CASSELSSTDTQYF
TGTGCCAGCAGTGAGCTCTCTAGCACAGATACGCAGTATTTT
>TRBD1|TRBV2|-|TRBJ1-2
CASSPTGTGENYGYTF
TGTGCCAGCAGCCCCACGGGGACAGGGGAAAACTATGGCTACACCTTC
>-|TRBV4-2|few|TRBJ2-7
CASSQELGPSSYEQYF
TGTGCCAGCAGCCAAGAGTTGGGCCCGAGCTCCTACGAGCAGTACTTC
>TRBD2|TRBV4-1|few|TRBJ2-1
CASSQGRTSGYNEQFF
TGCGCCAGCAGCCAAGGGAGGACTAGCGGTTACAATGAGCAGTTCTTC
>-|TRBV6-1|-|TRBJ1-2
CAGAPTGGYGYTF
TGTGCCGGTGCCCCTACTGGGGGCTATGGCTACACCTTC
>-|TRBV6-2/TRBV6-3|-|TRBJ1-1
CATNTEAFF
TGTGCCACCAACACTGAAGCTTTCTTT
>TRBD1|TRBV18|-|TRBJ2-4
CASSRDRSYKNIQYF
TGTGCCAGCTCACGGGACAGGAGCTACAAAAACATTCAGTACTTC
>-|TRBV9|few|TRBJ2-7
CASSVDPRGSYEQYF
TGTGCCAGCAGCGTAGATCCCCGGGGTTCCTACGAGCAGTACTTC
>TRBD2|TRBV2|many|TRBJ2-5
CASSRGLAGGQETQYF
TGTGCCAGCAGTCGGGGACTAGCGGGAGGACAAGAGACCCAGTACTTC
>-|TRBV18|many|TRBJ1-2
CASSDAVYGYTF
TGTGCCAGCTCAGATGCGGTCTATGGCTACACCTTC
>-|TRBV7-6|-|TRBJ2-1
CASSLTSGRNSYNEQFF
TGTGCCAGCAGCTTAACCTCTGGGCGGAACTCCTACAATGAGCAGTTCTTC
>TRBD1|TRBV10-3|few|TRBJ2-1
CAISGSGTGYYEQFF
TGTGCCATCAGTGGTTCCGGGACAGGGTATTATGAGCAGTTCTTC
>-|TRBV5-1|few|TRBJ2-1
CASSSTGRPGVAYNEQFF
TGCGCCAGCAGCTCAACGGGACGGCCGGGGGTCGCCTACAATGAGCAGTTCTTC
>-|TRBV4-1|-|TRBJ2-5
CASSQAGEQETQYF
TGCGCCAGCAGCCAAGCGGGGGAACAAGAGACCCAGTACTTC
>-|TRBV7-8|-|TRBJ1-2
CASSPPGSFYGYTF
TGTGCCAGCAGCCCCCCGGGTAGTTTCTATGGCTACACCTTC
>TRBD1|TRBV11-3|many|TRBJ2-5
CASSLASTGGAETQYF
TGTGCCAGCAGCTTAGCGTCGACAGGGGGCGCGGAGACCCAGTACTTC
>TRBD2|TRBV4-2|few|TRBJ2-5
CASSQGSSGIETQYF
TGTGCCAGCAGCCAAGGCTCTAGCGGGATAGAGACCCAGTACTTC
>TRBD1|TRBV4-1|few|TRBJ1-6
CASSQGSQGTNSPLHF
TGCGCCAGCAGCCAAGGCTCACAGGGGACCAATTCACCCCTCCACTTT
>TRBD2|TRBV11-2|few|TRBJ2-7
CASGPNLAGGPGEQYF
TGTGCCAGCGGCCCCAATCTAGCGGGGGGGCCGGGCGAGCAGTACTTC
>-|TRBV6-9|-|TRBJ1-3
CASSYKGLSVSGNTIYF
TGTGCCAGCAGTTACAAAGGACTGTCCGTCTCTGGAAACACCATATATTTT
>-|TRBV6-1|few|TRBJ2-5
CASSESGLLLYQETQYF
TGTGCCAGCAGTGAATCGGGCTTACTACTGTACCAAGAGACCCAGTACTTC
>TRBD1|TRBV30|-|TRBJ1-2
CAWTNQGANYGYTF
TGTGCCTGGACCAATCAGGGGGCTAACTATGGCTACACCTTC
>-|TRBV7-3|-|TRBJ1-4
CASSRGVYEKLFF
TGTGCCAGCAGCCGCGGGGTATACGAAAAACTGTTTTTT
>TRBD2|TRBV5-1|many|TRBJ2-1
CASSQLADAYNEQFF
TGCGCCAGCAGTCAACTAGCGGACGCCTACAATGAGCAGTTCTTC
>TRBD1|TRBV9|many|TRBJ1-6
CASSLAVTGANSPLHF
TGTGCCAGCAGCTTAGCAGTGACAGGGGCTAATTCACCCCTCCACTTT
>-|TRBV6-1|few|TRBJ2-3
CASSEQGTDTQYF
TGTGCCAGCAGTGAACAAGGCACAGATACGCAGTATTTT
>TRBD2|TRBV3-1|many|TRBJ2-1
CASSPPGLAVFEQFF
TGTGCCAGCAGCCCCCCGGGACTAGCGGTCTTTGAGCAGTTCTTC
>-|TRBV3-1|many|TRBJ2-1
CASSQDLRVQFF
TGTGCCAGCAGCCAAGATTTACGGGTCCAGTTCTTC
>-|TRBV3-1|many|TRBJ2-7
CASSQGSPMYF
TGTGCCAGCAGCCAAGGGAGCCCCATGTACTTC
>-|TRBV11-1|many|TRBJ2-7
CASSLDTPSSYEQYF
TGTGCCAGCAGCTTAGATACTCCGAGCTCCTACGAGCAGTACTTC
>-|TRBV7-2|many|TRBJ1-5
CASSSISGTSNQPQHF
TGTGCCAGCAGCTCAATATCCGGGACGAGCAATCAGCCCCAGCATTTT